The 13 T cell receptor beta chains presented below share a single source sample, sequenced in a study of somatic mutations in cytotoxic T cells in rheumatoid arthritis. Measured with immunoSEQ multiplex PCR; TCRdb has only the in-frame clones, and not every one. The data show roughly 20,000 clones, around 67% seen once. The sequencing input was CD8+ T cells sorted from blood. These receptors all stem from a woman aged 55-70 years in good health.

The chain recombines TRBV4-1 with TRBJ2-1; D gene ambiguous. The CDR3 contains 16 residues. V lost 0 bases to trimming and J lost 2 bases, with 11 bases between them. Germline lookup yields CDR1 MGHRA and CDR2 YSYEKL. The CDR3 loop reads CASSQESPHPYNEQFF. In nucleotides, the CDR3 is TGCGCCAGCAGCCAAGAATCCCCGCACCCCTACAATGAGCAGTTCTTC.

J is TRBJ2-7 and V is TRBV5-1; 8 bases agree with TRBD1. The CDR3 has 14 residues. The V gene end was trimmed by 0 bases and the J gene end by 5 bases; junction bases not matched to a gene: 4. Germline CDR1 is SGHRS and CDR2 is YFSETQ. Written as DNA, the CDR3 is TGCGCCAGCAGCTTGGGACAGGGGATCCACGAGCAGTACTTC. It codes for CASSLGQGIHEQYF.

This clone was seen a single time. The chain carries TRBV27 and TRBJ1-2; possibly TRBD1 for D (6 bases). CDR3 length: 14 amino acids. Trimming shortened V by 3 bases and J by 2 bases, and 10 bases separated the two germline ends. The germline gives CDR1 MNHEY, CDR2 SMNVEV (reference sequence). CDR3 coding DNA: TGTGCCAGCAGTTTCAGGGGAGTAAACTATGGCTACACCTTC. Amino acid sequence: CASSFRGVNYGYTF.

This clone is judged medium-sized. The CDR3 nucleotides are TGTGCCAGCAGTTTAGGGGCGGATAGCAATCAGCCCCAGCATTTT. Its translation: CASSLGADSNQPQHF. The chain recombines TRBV27 with TRBJ1-5; perhaps TRBD1 as D (5 bases). Germline V CDR1 and CDR2: MNHEY, SMNVEV (reference sequence). The CDR3 totals 15 residues. Trimming took 2 bases from V and 0 from J, leaving 8 bases between them.

This chain links TRBV7-9 with TRBJ2-4; 12 bases line up with TRBD2. J was trimmed by 0 bases and V by 5 bases; bases with no gene match: 8. Germline values: CDR1 SEHNR, CDR2 FQNEAQ (reference sequence). The CDR3 contains 18 residues. The CDR3 is CASSQSSGGDSAKNIQYF. The CDR3 region has the DNA TGTGCCAGCAGCCAATCTAGCGGGGGGGACTCAGCCAAAAACATTCAGTACTTC.

This clone was seen a few times. V gene TRBV4-1 combines with J gene TRBJ2-7, with D uncertain. V was clipped by 2 bases and J by 0 bases, with 11 bases between them. The CDR3 is 15 residues long. Germline V CDR1 and CDR2: MGHRA, YSYEKL. The CDR3 region has the DNA TGCGCCAGCAGCCAAATCTTGCAGAGCTCCTACGAGCAGTACTTC. Protein sequence: CASSQILQSSYEQYF.

This clone was seen more than once but under ten times. The chain employs TRBV10-3 and TRBJ1-1; TRBD1 matches 7 bases. This CDR3 comprises 13 residues. Germline CDR1 and CDR2: ENHRY and SYGVKD. J was trimmed by 5 bases and V by 6 bases; bases with no gene match: 6. The CDR3, as DNA: TGTGCCATCAGGGAGACAGGGAATACTGAAGCTTTCTTT. It is translated as CAIRETGNTEAFF.

This chain joins TRBV4-1 and TRBJ2-7; the D gene is possibly TRBD1 (5 bases). Germline V lookup: CDR1 MGHRA, CDR2 YSYEKL. V gave up 0 bases and J gave up 6 bases, with 21 bases separating them. The CDR3 runs to 17 residues. The CDR3 DNA is TGCGCCAGCAGCCAAGATGGGGCCGTTACTGGGATCGGCGAGCAGTACTTC. Protein product: CASSQDGAVTGIGEQYF.

The rearrangement links TRBV7-9 to TRBJ1-5; D is possibly TRBD1 (6 bases). Per germline, CDR1 SEHNR and CDR2 FQNEAQ (reference sequence). Trimming cost V 4 bases and J 3 bases, with 10 bases left between them. The CDR3 totals 14 residues. The CDR3 DNA is TGTGCCAGCAGCTCAGCAGGGGTCAATCAGCCCCAGCATTTT. Translated: CASSSAGVNQPQHF.

The chain combines TRBV6-1 with TRBJ2-1; D gene uncertain. The CDR3 contains 13 residues. Germline V lookup: CDR1 MNHNS, CDR2 SASEGT. The ends were cut back, 10 bases at V and 0 bases at J, with 10 bases in the middle. CDR3 amino acids: CATSPVSYNEQFF. Written as DNA, the CDR3 is TGTGCCACCTCACCAGTCTCCTACAATGAGCAGTTCTTC.

This clone was detected only a few times. This chain joins TRBV6-1 and TRBJ1-6, with D tentatively TRBD1 (6 bases). This CDR3 has 13 amino acids. CDR1 is MNHNS and CDR2 is SASEGT in the germline V gene. V was trimmed by 8 bases and J by 7 bases, leaving 12 bases between them. The CDR3: CASSGDMNSPLHF. CDR3 nucleotides: TGTGCCAGCTCCGGGGACATGAATTCACCCCTCCACTTT.

The rearrangement uses TRBV10-3 and TRBJ2-2; D is ambiguous. Trimming took off 3 bases at V and 4 bases at J, with 12 bases between the two ends. The germline gives CDR1 ENHRY, CDR2 SYGVKD. The CDR3 has 15 residues. In DNA form, the CDR3 reads TGTGCCATCAGTGATTCTGACATTATCACCGGGGAGCTGTTTTTT. It yields the protein CAISDSDIITGELFF.

This clone occurred a few times. This chain's CDR3 is CASSAAGPWETQYF. The CDR3, as DNA: TGTGCCAGCAGCGCAGCGGGACCGTGGGAGACCCAGTACTTC. The chain couples TRBV7-2 to TRBJ2-5, with 7 bases that match TRBD2. With 5 bases clipped from V and 5 bases from J, the junction kept 8 bases outside the gene matches. Germline loops: CDR1 SGHTA, CDR2 FQGNSA. This CDR3 comprises 14 residues.